This T cell receptor (beta chain) emerged from a study of T-cell memory formation after mild COVID-19. This clonotype was counted only a few times. Its cognate antigen is unknown. UMIs and sample barcodes were carried by the TCR alpha and TCR beta cDNA libraries that 5'RACE produced using constant-segment primers. TCRdb passed the 5' RACE reads through MiXCR, listing each CDR3 protein once. The sample records hundreds of thousands of distinct CDR3 sequences, about 22% being singletons. The CDR3 has 13 amino acids. The germline V gene has CDR1 LNHNV and CDR2 YYDKDF (reference sequence). J gave up 5 bases and V 1 base, and 1 base lay outside the gene matches. Regarding the study as a whole: The second-wave clones peaking on day 37 were not confirmed as SARS-CoV-2-specific.

The sample comprised PBMCs or a T cell subset sorted from them (not recorded which). The chain is built from TRBV15 and TRBJ2-5; TRBD2 matches at 7 bases. The source of this sequence is an adult woman who had mild COVID-19 (a few samples of this study predate the infection). Cell type and time point are not known. The CDR3 spells CATSRVGGETQYF. The CDR3 DNA reads TGTGCCACCAGCAGAGTGGGAGGGGAGACCCAGTACTTC.